A selection of T cell receptor beta chains follows, all from one sample in a study of blood T cell repertoires in COVID-19. TCRdb keeps only in-frame clones here, not all; method: immunoSEQ multiplex PCR. The sample consists of 50,000 to 65,000 clones, 85% to 90% of them appearing once. Material: peripheral blood. The origin of the receptors is a human donor in a cohort sampled during active COVID-19. Each CDR3 is given with its conserved first and last residue. Each record gives: D gene, V gene, clone size, J gene, CDR3 DNA, CDR3 protein. The D gene is left open where the match is weak. A row's size may be missing; if present it is once, few, many or a size class.

D: TRBD1
V: TRBV30
size: once
J: TRBJ2-1
DNA: TGTGCCTGCCTGCAGTGGGACAGGCAATACAATGAGCAGTTCTTC
CDR3: CACLQWDRQYNEQFF

D: TRBD1
V: TRBV6-5
size: NA
J: TRBJ1-3
DNA: TGTGCCAGCAAACCGGACAGGGTAGGAAACACCATATATTTT
CDR3: CASKPDRVGNTIYF

D: TRBD1
V: TRBV7-9
size: NA
J: TRBJ2-7
DNA: TGTGCCAGCAGCACACGGACCGGGACAGGCTATACTACTACGACCCCCGAGCAGTACTTC
CDR3: CASSTRTGTGYTTTTPEQYF

D: NA
V: TRBV5-1
size: NA
J: TRBJ2-7
DNA: TGCGCCAGCAGCCTGCTAGACGGTAACGAGCAGTACTTC
CDR3: CASSLLDGNEQYF

D: TRBD2
V: TRBV5-1
size: NA
J: TRBJ2-3
DNA: TGCGCCAGCAGCTTGGGACTAGCGGGAGGGAGCACAGATACGCAGTATTTT
CDR3: CASSLGLAGGSTDTQYF

D: TRBD1
V: TRBV5-1
size: NA
J: TRBJ1-2
DNA: TGCGCCAGCAGCTGGGATGGAGGACAGGGCAGGGGCTACACCTTC
CDR3: CASSWDGGQGRGYTF

D: NA
V: TRBV18
size: NA
J: TRBJ2-1
DNA: TGTGCCAGCTCCCTAGATCTCGCCTACAATGAGCAGTTCTTC
CDR3: CASSLDLAYNEQFF

D: TRBD1
V: TRBV28
size: once
J: TRBJ2-3
DNA: TGTGCCAGCAGCACCAGGGGGCAGGGCACAGATACGCAGTATTTT
CDR3: CASSTRGQGTDTQYF

D: NA
V: TRBV3-1/TRBV3-2
size: NA
J: TRBJ1-6
DNA: TGTGCCAGCAGTAAAGGCAGGGCTATTAATTCACCCCTCCACTTT
CDR3: CASSKGRAINSPLHF

D: NA
V: TRBV6-5
size: NA
J: TRBJ1-3
DNA: TGTGCCAGCAGTTCGGACAGCTCTGGAAACACCATATATTTT
CDR3: CASSSDSSGNTIYF

D: NA
V: TRBV6-2/TRBV6-3
size: NA
J: TRBJ1-1
DNA: TGTGCCAGCAGTTACTCGATACAGGGACGGGGCACTGAAGCTTTCTTT
CDR3: CASSYSIQGRGTEAFF

D: NA
V: TRBV10-3
size: NA
J: TRBJ2-1
DNA: TGTGCCACCGGTTTCAGGGAGGAGAATGAGCAGTTCTTC
CDR3: CATGFREENEQFF

D: NA
V: TRBV14
size: NA
J: TRBJ2-1
DNA: TGTGCCAGCAGCCAAGGACGTCAGGTCAATGAGCAGTTCTTC
CDR3: CASSQGRQVNEQFF

D: TRBD1
V: TRBV2
size: few
J: TRBJ2-1
DNA: TGTGCCAGCAGTCCCCCCGACAGGGCGGATGAGCAGTTCTTC
CDR3: CASSPPDRADEQFF

D: NA
V: TRBV11-2
size: NA
J: TRBJ2-1
DNA: TGTGCCAGCACTAAGACATCTTTATCATACAATGAGCAGTTCTTC
CDR3: CASTKTSLSYNEQFF

D: TRBD2
V: TRBV11-3
size: NA
J: TRBJ2-3
DNA: TGTGCCAGCAGCTTAGCTAGCGGGGGCCCGGTGTCAGATACGCAGTATTTT
CDR3: CASSLASGGPVSDTQYF

D: TRBD1
V: TRBV19
size: NA
J: TRBJ1-5
DNA: TGTGCCAGTAGGGACAGGGGGCGTAGCAATCAGCCCCAGCATTTT
CDR3: CASRDRGRSNQPQHF

D: NA
V: TRBV7-9
size: NA
J: TRBJ2-4
DNA: TGTGCCAGCAGCTCTTTTGGACAACACCTTGTCCCCAAAAACATTCAGTACTTC
CDR3: CASSSFGQHLVPKNIQYF

D: TRBD1
V: TRBV7-2
size: NA
J: TRBJ2-5
DNA: TGTGCCAGCAGCCGGGACAGGGGGCGCGTAGAGACCCAGTACTTC
CDR3: CASSRDRGRVETQYF

D: TRBD1
V: TRBV6-5
size: NA
J: TRBJ1-1
DNA: TGTGCCAGCAGGCCAGGGGGCGCGCGCACTGAAGCTTTCTTT
CDR3: CASRPGGARTEAFF

D: NA
V: TRBV30
size: NA
J: TRBJ1-3
DNA: TGTGCCGGTGACAGGAAGGGAAACACCATATATTTT
CDR3: CAGDRKGNTIYF

D: NA
V: TRBV5-4
size: NA
J: TRBJ2-5
DNA: TGTGCCAGCAGCCCGACTAGTACAGAGACCCAGTACTTC
CDR3: CASSPTSTETQYF

D: TRBD2
V: TRBV5-1
size: NA
J: TRBJ2-1
DNA: TGCGCCAGCAGCCCAATCGGGGGGTTTGGAGAGCAGTTCTTC
CDR3: CASSPIGGFGEQFF

D: TRBD1
V: TRBV2
size: NA
J: TRBJ2-7
DNA: TGTGCCAGCACCCTACGGATGACGACAGGGTCGATTCGTCACGAGCAGTACTTC
CDR3: CASTLRMTTGSIRHEQYF

D: TRBD2
V: TRBV3-1/TRBV3-2
size: NA
J: TRBJ2-1
DNA: TGTGCCAGCAGCCGCCGACTAGCAAATGAGCAGTTCTTC
CDR3: CASSRRLANEQFF

D: TRBD2
V: TRBV7-3
size: NA
J: TRBJ2-3
DNA: TGTGCCAGCAGCCGCGGACTAGCGGGGGCAGATACGCAGTATTTT
CDR3: CASSRGLAGADTQYF

D: TRBD2
V: TRBV7-2
size: NA
J: TRBJ2-3
DNA: TGTGCCAGCAGCCCGGGGGGGGGCGAAGATACGCAGTATTTT
CDR3: CASSPGGGEDTQYF

D: NA
V: TRBV19
size: NA
J: TRBJ2-4
DNA: TGTGCCAGTAGTATCACCGATCGGGGGGCGTCGGGCAAAAACATTCAGTACTTC
CDR3: CASSITDRGASGKNIQYF

D: NA
V: TRBV21-1
size: NA
J: TRBJ1-2
DNA: TGTGCCAGCAGCAAAGTAGTTCCCGGCTACACCTTC
CDR3: CASSKVVPGYTF

D: TRBD2
V: TRBV7-2
size: NA
J: TRBJ2-7
DNA: TGTGCCAGCACCCCGGGGCGGGGGTTAACCTACGAGCAGTACTTC
CDR3: CASTPGRGLTYEQYF

D: NA
V: TRBV6-5
size: NA
J: TRBJ2-7
DNA: TGTGCCAGCCATCTGGCAGGTCCGACCTACGAGCAGTACTTC
CDR3: CASHLAGPTYEQYF